This entry lists 5 T cell receptor beta chains sequenced from one sample in a study of OX40 agonist ivuxolimab in advanced cancers. The data were produced by immunoSEQ multiplex PCR, yet TCRdb's version contains in-frame clones alone and is incomplete. The table lists approximately 100,000 clones, approximately 90% of them singletons. This material consisted of CD4+ or CD8+ T cells sorted from blood, taken in a trial of the OX40 agonist ivuxolimab. The receptors were sampled from an adult with an advanced solid tumor such as melanoma, head and neck, liver or kidney cancer.

This rearrangement joins TRBV7-9 to TRBJ1-2, with D tentatively TRBD1 (5 bases). The CDR3 covers 14 residues. Trimming left V 3 bases short and J 1 base short, with 9 bases between. Germline V gives CDR1 SEHNR, CDR2 FQNEAQ (reference sequence). The CDR3 DNA sequence: TGTGCCAGCAGCTTTGTGACAGTTAACTATGGCTACACCTTC. This encodes CASSFVTVNYGYTF. Based on the CDR3 plus reference TRBV7-9 and TRBJ1-2, the full variable domain is DTGVSQNPRHKITKRGQNVTFRCDPISEHNRLYWYRQTLGQGPEFLTYFQNEAQLEKSRLLSDRFSAERPKGSFSTLEIQRTEQGDSAMYLCASSFVTVNYGYTFGSGTRLTVV.

The chain has TRBV6-1 and TRBJ2-1; D unresolved. CDR3 size: 13 residues. The germline V gene has CDR1 MNHNS and CDR2 SASEGT. The V end lost 7 bases, the J end lost 0 bases, and 7 bases lay between the germline ends. The CDR3 reads CASKPPSYNEQFF. CDR3 sequence (DNA): TGTGCCAGCAAGCCCCCCTCCTACAATGAGCAGTTCTTC.

The V call is TRBV10-2, the J call TRBJ2-7; the match to TRBD1 covers 7 bases. Germline lookup yields CDR1 WSHSY and CDR2 SAAADI. J gave up 4 bases and V 6 bases, and 3 bases lay outside the gene matches. The CDR3 has 12 residues. CDR3 sequence reads: CASRTGLYEQYF. DNA of the CDR3: TGCGCCAGCAGGACAGGGCTTTACGAGCAGTACTTC.

The rearrangement joins TRBV6-5 to TRBJ1-1; D possibly corresponds to TRBD1 (5 bases). V was shortened by 4 bases and J by 2 bases, with 11 bases between the two germline ends. The CDR3 contains 14 residues. The germline gives CDR1 MNHEY, CDR2 SVGAGI. CDR3 DNA: TGTGCCAGCAGTTGGGGACGGAAAAACACTGAAGCTTTCTTT. It translates to CASSWGRKNTEAFF.

This clone was found once. V gene TRBV5-1 combines with J gene TRBJ2-3; D is uncertain. Between the trimmed V and J ends, which lost 0 bases and 0 bases, there was a span of 5 bases. Germline V gene sequence: CDR1 SGHRS, CDR2 YFSETQ. This CDR3 spans 14 amino acids. CDR3 region: CASSLVSSTDTQYF. CDR3 coding DNA: TGCGCCAGCAGCTTGGTCTCTAGCACAGATACGCAGTATTTT. The entire variable domain, with the rest obtained from reference TRBV5-1 and TRBJ2-3, is as follows: KAGVTQTPRYLIKTRGQQVTLSCSPISGHRSVSWYQQTPGQGLQFLFEYFSETQRNKGNFPGRFSGRQFSNSRSEMNVSTLELGDSALYLCASSLVSSTDTQYFGPGTRLTVL.